This paragraph covers one T cell receptor (beta chain) sequence. Its antigen is unknown. A much larger clone lies one base from this, so it may be a read error. No conserved phenylalanine or tryptophan is present at the end of the CDR3, so a read error is the likely explanation. In patients aged 18 to 65, hyperthyroidism was newly diagnosed, with duration under 2 months. The CDR3 covers 14 residues. Germline V lookup: CDR1 SGHVS, CDR2 FNYEAQ. V was shortened by 1 base and J by 5 bases, with 12 bases between the two germline ends. This entry belongs to a study of T cells in Graves' hyperthyroidism and ophthalmopathy. General study findings and limits: Progression to ophthalmopathy was predicted a median of approximately 6.4 months early.

Amplification of TCR beta CDR3 regions was performed using RNA transcripts as template. With the HTBI primer set, the TCR CDR3 went through a first round of RT-PCR. TCRdb passed the multiplex PCR reads through MiXCR, listing each CDR3 protein once. The data hold some 690,000 distinct CDR3 sequences, with roughly a sixth observed a single time. J is TRBJ2-7 and V is TRBV7-6, with a tentative D call TRBD1 (6 bases). Sample: blood. The receptor was isolated from a man aged 45-60 years with Graves' hyperthyroidism. CDR3: CASSLETGLDEQYL. CDR3 DNA: TGTGCCAGCAGCTTAGAAACAGGGTTGGACGAGCAGTACCTC.